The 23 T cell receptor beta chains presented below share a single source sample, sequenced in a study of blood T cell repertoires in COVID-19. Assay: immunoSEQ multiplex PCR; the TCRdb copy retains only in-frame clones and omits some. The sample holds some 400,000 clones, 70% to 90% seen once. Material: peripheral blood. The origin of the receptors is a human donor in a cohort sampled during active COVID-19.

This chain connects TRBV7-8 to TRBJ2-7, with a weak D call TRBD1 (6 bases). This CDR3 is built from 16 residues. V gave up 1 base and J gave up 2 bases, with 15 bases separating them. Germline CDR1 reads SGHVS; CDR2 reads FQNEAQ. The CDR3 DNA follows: TGTGCCAGCAGCTTAGTTAACAGGGACAACGCCTACGAGCAGTACTTC. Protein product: CASSLVNRDNAYEQYF.

The CDR3 spells CASSPRGSNQPQHF. CDR3 DNA: TGTGCCAGCAGCCCCAGGGGTAGCAATCAGCCCCAGCATTTT. The J gene is TRBJ1-5, the V gene TRBV7-9; D is possibly TRBD1 (6 bases). Germline assignment: CDR1 SEHNR and CDR2 FQNEAQ (reference sequence). Between the trimmed V and J ends, which lost 5 bases and 0 bases, there was a span of 8 bases. This CDR3 is built from 14 residues.

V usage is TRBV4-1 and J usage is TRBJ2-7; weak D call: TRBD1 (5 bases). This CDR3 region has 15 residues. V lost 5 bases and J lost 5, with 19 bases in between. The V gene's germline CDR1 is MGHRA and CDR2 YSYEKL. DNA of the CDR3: TGCGCCAGCAGCGTTCAGGGAACCACCGATGACGAGCAGTACTTC. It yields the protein CASSVQGTTDDEQYF.

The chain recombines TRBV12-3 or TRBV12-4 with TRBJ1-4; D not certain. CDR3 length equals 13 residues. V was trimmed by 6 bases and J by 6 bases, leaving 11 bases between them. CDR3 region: CASRDIGDEKLFF. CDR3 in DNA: TGTGCCAGCAGAGACATCGGGGATGAAAAACTGTTTTTT.

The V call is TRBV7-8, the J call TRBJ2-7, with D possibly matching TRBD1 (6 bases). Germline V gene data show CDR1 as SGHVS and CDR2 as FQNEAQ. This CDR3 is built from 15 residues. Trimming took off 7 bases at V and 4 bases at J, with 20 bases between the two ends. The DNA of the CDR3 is TGTGCCAGCACCGTGATCTCGGGACAAAATTACGAGCAGTACTTC. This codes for CASTVISGQNYEQYF.

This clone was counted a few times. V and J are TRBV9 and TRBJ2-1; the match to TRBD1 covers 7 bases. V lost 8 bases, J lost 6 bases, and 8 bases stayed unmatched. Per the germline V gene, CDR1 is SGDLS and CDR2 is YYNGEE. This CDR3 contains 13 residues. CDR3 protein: CARYRGMGNEQFF. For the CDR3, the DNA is TGTGCCAGGTACAGGGGTATGGGCAATGAGCAGTTCTTC.

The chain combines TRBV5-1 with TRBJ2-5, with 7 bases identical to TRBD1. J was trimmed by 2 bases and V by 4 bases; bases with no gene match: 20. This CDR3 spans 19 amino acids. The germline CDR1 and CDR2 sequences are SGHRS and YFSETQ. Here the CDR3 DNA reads TGCGCCAGCAGCAGACCACTCCCCTCAGCCGGGACAGAGCAAGAGACCCAGTACTTC. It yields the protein CASSRPLPSAGTEQETQYF.

CDR3 amino acids: CASSVTGGGNTIYF. CDR3 coding DNA: TGTGCCAGTAGCGTCACAGGGGGCGGAAACACCATATATTTT. The chain has TRBV19 and TRBJ1-3, with 9 bases lining up with TRBD1. The CDR3 has 14 residues. V shed 6 bases and J 4 bases; nucleotides not matched to a gene: 4. The germline V gene encodes CDR1 LNHDA and CDR2 SQIVND (reference sequence).

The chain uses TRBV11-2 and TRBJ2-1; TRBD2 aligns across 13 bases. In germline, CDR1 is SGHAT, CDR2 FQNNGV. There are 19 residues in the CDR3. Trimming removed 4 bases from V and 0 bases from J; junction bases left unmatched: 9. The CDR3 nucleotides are TGTGCCAGCAGCTCACGACTAGCGGGAGGCGTGAGCTCCTACAATGAGCAGTTCTTC. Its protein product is CASSSRLAGGVSSYNEQFF.

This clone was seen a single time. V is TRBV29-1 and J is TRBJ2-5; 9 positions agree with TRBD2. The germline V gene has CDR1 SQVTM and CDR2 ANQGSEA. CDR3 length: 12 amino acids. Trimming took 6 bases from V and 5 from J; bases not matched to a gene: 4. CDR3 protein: CSVGTSGETQYF. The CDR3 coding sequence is TGCAGCGTCGGTACTAGCGGGGAGACCCAGTACTTC.

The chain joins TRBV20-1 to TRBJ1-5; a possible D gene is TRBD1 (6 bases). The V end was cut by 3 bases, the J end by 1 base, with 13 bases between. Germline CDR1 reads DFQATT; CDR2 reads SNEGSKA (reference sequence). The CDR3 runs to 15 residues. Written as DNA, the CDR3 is TGCAGTGCTAGTGACGGACAGCCAAGCAATCAGCCCCAGCATTTT. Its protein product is CSASDGQPSNQPQHF.

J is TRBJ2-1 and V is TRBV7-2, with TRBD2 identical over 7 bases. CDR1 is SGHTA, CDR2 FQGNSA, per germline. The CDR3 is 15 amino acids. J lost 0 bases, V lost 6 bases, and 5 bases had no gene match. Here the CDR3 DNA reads TGTGCCAGCAGTCCGGGGGGACCCTCCTACAATGAGCAGTTCTTC. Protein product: CASSPGGPSYNEQFF.

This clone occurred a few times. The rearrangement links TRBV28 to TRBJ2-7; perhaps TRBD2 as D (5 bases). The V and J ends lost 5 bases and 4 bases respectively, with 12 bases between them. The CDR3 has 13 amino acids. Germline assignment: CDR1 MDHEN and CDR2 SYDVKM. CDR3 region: CASSRGEPYEQYF. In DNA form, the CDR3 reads TGTGCCAGCAGTCGGGGTGAACCTTACGAGCAGTACTTC.

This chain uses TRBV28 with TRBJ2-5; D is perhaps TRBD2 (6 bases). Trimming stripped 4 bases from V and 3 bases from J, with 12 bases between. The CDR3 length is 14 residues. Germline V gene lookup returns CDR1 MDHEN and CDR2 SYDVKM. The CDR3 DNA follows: TGTGCCAGCAGTTACCTAGAGCGGGAAGAGACCCAGTACTTC. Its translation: CASSYLEREETQYF. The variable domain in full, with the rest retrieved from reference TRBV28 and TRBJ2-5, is DVKVTQSSRYLVKRTGEKVFLECVQDMDHENMFWYRQDPGLGLRLIYFSYDVKMKEKGDIPEGYSVSREKKERFSLILESASTNQTSMYLCASSYLEREETQYFGPGTRLLVL.

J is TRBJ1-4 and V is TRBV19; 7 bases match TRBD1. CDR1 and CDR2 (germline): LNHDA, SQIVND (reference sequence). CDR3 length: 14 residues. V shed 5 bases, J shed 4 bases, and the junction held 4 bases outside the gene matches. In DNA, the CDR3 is TGTGCCAGTAGTCAAACAGGGGATAATGAAAAACTGTTTTTT. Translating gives CASSQTGDNEKLFF.

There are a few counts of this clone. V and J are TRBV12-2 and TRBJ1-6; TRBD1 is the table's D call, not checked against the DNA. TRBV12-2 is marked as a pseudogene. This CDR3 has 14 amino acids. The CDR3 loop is CAGERTGDNSPLHF. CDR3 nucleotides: TGTGCAGGAGAAAGGACAGGGGATAATTCACCCCTCCACTTT.

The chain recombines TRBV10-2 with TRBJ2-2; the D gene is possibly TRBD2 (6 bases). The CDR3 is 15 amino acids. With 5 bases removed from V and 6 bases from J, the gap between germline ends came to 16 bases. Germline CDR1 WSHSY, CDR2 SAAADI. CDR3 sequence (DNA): TGCGCCAGCAGTTTAGGAGGGGATGGAGCCGGGGAGCTGTTTTTT. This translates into CASSLGGDGAGELFF.

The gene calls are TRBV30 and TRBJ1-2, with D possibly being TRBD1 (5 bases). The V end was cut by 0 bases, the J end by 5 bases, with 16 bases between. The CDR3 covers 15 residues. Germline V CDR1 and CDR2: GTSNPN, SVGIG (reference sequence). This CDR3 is CAWSVRGLGGYGYTF. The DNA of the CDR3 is TGTGCCTGGAGTGTACGCGGGCTCGGGGGGTATGGCTACACCTTC.

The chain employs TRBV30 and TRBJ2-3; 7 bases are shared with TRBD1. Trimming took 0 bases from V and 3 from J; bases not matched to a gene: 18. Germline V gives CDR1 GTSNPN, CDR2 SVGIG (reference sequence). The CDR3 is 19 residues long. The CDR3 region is CAWSVLLLWTEGATDTQYF. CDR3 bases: TGTGCCTGGAGTGTCCTCCTCCTCTGGACAGAGGGGGCTACAGATACGCAGTATTTT. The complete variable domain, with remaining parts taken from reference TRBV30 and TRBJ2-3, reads SQTIHQWPATLVQPVGSPLSLECTVEGTSNPNLYWYRQAAGRGLQLLFYSVGIGQISSEVPQNLSASRPQDRQFILSSKKLLLSDSGFYLCAWSVLLLWTEGATDTQYFGPGTRLTVL.

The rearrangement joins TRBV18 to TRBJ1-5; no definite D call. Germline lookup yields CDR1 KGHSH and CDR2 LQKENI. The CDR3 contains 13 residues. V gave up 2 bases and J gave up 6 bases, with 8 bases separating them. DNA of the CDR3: TGTGCCAGCTCACCAACCAGTACTCAGCCCCAGCATTTT. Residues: CASSPTSTQPQHF.

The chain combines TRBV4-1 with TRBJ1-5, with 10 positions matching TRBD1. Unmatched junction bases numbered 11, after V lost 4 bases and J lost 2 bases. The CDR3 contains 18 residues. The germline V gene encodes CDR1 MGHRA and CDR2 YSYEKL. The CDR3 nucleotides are TGCGCCAGCAGCCGGTCCGGGACAGGGGAGGTGGGCAATCAGCCCCAGCATTTT. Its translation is CASSRSGTGEVGNQPQHF.

The CDR3 region is CASSQGVGGRNEQFF. CDR3 nucleotides: TGTGCCAGCAGTCAGGGAGTAGGGGGCAGAAATGAGCAGTTCTTC. The genes are TRBV3-1 (or the pseudogene TRBV3-2) and TRBJ2-1; 7 nucleotides line up with TRBD1. CDR3 length: 15 amino acids. CDR1 and CDR2 from the germline V gene are LGHDT and YNNKEL (reference sequence). With V trimmed by 6 bases and J by 7 bases, 12 bases remained unmatched.

CDR3 sequence (DNA): TGTGCCAGCAGCGGCGACGGACAGATCTCTGAAGCTTTCTTT. Amino acid sequence: CASSGDGQISEAFF. The chain carries TRBV3-1 (or the pseudogene TRBV3-2) and TRBJ1-1; D is perhaps TRBD1 (6 bases). The CDR3 is made up of 14 amino acids. V was trimmed by 5 bases and J by 6 bases, leaving 16 bases between them. Germline V gene sequence: CDR1 LGHDT, CDR2 YNNKEL (reference sequence).